The clone carrying this T cell receptor beta chain was counted only a few times. Its cognate antigen is unknown. Patients were diagnosed from clinical symptoms, serum thyroxine, TRAb, thyroid ultrasound and orbital computed tomography. This entry comes from a study of Graves' ophthalmopathy and Graves' hyperthyroidism. Study details: Before any treatment, peripheral blood was taken at the initial diagnosis.

Germline CDR1 SQVTM, CDR2 ANQGSEA. The CDR3 runs 13 residues. Trimming removed 0 bases from V and 4 bases from J, with 7 bases in between. Regarding the study as a whole: In separating ophthalmopathy from stable hyperthyroidism, a 13-signature model achieved 87.88% sensitivity and approximately 80% specificity. Ophthalmopathy progression cases were predicted by the model with approximately 71% sensitivity and around 72% specificity.

RNA transcripts provided the template for amplifying TCR beta CDR3 regions. An opening RT-PCR round employed HTBI primers and preceded a second-round multiplex PCR. Each CDR3 protein is one row after TCRdb ran MiXCR on the multiplex PCR reads. The repertoire includes roughly 220,000 distinct CDR3 sequences, 45% of them detected once, and around half sits in the top ten. The specimen was peripheral blood. The chain employs TRBV29-1 and TRBJ1-3, with D unclear. This TCR derives from an adult man with Graves' ophthalmopathy. Written as DNA, the CDR3 is TGCAGCGTTGAAGAAAGGGCAGGAAACACCATATATTTT. It codes for CSVEERAGNTIYF.